The 4 T cell receptor beta chains below all came from one sample that was sequenced in a study of tumor-infiltrating lymphocytes in primary liver carcinoma. The authors took blood RNA from unsorted whole blood and also extracted germline DNA. Starting material of roughly 550 ng total RNA yielded TCR beta cDNA via a constant-region primer. Amplification in three nested multiplex PCR rounds with slightly modified ARM-PCR gave rise to TCR beta libraries. Primers for the first two PCR rounds were TRBV1-TRBV30 forward primers and a C-beta reverse primer (10 cycles per round). Each CDR3 protein is one row after TCRdb ran MiXCR on the multiplex PCR reads. The table records approximately 320,000 distinct CDR3 sequences, almost 60% of them present only once. The specimen sequenced was peripheral blood. The receptors here all came from a woman between 25 and 40 years old with primary liver carcinoma and hepatitis B virus infection.

Notes on this clonotype: The junction differs from germline at one of its ends, possibly a read error. V gene TRBV12-3 or TRBV12-4 combines with J gene TRBJ1-1, with D uncertain. The CDR3 has 13 amino acids. CDR3 amino acids: CASSRAGSTEACF. The DNA for the CDR3 is TGTGCCAGCAGCCGAGCGGGGAGCACTGAAGCTTGCTTT.

Remarks on this clonotype: One base away lies a much larger clone, so this may be a sequencing read error. The chain has TRBV6-1 and TRBJ1-3, with D hard to call. V dropped 10 bases and J dropped 0 bases, with 10 bases sitting between them. CDR3 length: 13 residues. Germline V CDR1 and CDR2: MNHNS, SASEGT. DNA for the CDR3: TGTGCCACCCTGGACTACTCTGGAAACACCATATATTTT. Translated: CATLDYSGNTIYF.

The V call is TRBV14, the J call TRBJ2-5; perhaps TRBD1 as D (6 bases). CDR1 and CDR2 from the germline V gene are SGHDN and FVKESK. Trimming shortened V by 1 base and J by 9 bases, and 18 bases separated the two germline ends. The CDR3 totals 15 residues. In nucleotides, the CDR3 is TGTGCCAGCAGCCAAGTCGGCAGGGGATTGCAGGCCCAGTACTTC. Encoded protein: CASSQVGRGLQAQYF.

The chain recombines TRBV4-2 with TRBJ1-1; possible D gene TRBD1, 5 bases. Per germline, CDR1 LGHNA and CDR2 YNFKEQ. V lost 1 base and J 4 bases, leaving 16 bases between the germline ends. The CDR3 sequence is 16 residues long. This CDR3 reads CASSQGPGQGSTEAFF. CDR3 coding DNA: TGTGCCAGCAGCCAAGGGCCGGGGCAGGGTTCCACTGAAGCTTTCTTT.